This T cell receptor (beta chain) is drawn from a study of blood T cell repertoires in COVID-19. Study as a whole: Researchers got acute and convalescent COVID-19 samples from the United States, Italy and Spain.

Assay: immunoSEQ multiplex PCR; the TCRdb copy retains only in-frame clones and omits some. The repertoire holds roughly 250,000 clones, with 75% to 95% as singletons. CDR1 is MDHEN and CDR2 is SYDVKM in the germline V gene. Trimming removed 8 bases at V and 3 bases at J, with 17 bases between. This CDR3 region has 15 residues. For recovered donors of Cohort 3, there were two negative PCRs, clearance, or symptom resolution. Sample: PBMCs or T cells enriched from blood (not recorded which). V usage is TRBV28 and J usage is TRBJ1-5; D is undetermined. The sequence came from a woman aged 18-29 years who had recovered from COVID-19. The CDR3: CASSIGRAHNQPQHF. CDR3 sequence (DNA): TGTGCCAGCTCGATTGGGAGGGCCCACAATCAGCCCCAGCATTTT.